These 14 T cell receptor beta chains were all obtained from the same sample, sequenced in a study of T cells expressing NK-cell markers. TCRdb reprocessed the 5' RACE reads and keeps a single row for each CDR3 protein, giving no DNA. This sample contains approximately 460,000 distinct CDR3 sequences. Sequenced input: blood T cells: a sorted CD56 or NKG2C T cell subset, CD4+ or CD8+ T cells, or bulk PBMC T cells (not recorded which). The receptors shown here come from a woman aged 18 to 75 in good health.

The chain couples TRBV7-2 to TRBJ1-1; the TCRdb call, TRBD1, lacks DNA for checking. This CDR3 is built from 15 residues. Germline V gene data show CDR1 as SGHTA and CDR2 as FQGNSA. CDR3 sequence reads: CASSLGPGQGHEAFF.

The rearrangement uses TRBV12-3 or TRBV12-4 and TRBJ2-3. The CDR3 has 17 amino acids. The CDR3 is CASSLRVTLEGTDTQYF.

The chain carries TRBV19 and TRBJ2-6; without DNA, the TCRdb call of TRBD2 cannot be checked. Germline CDR1 and CDR2: LNHDA and SQIVND (reference sequence). The CDR3 has 15 residues. The CDR3 sequence: CASSPEVWGANVLTF.

The gene calls are TRBV29-1 and TRBJ1-1; there is no DNA to check the TCRdb D call of TRBD1. Germline CDR1 reads SQVTM; CDR2 reads ANQGSEA. The CDR3 has 13 amino acids. The CDR3 here is CSVKSGQFTEAFF.

V usage is TRBV12-3 or TRBV12-4 and J usage is TRBJ2-1. The CDR3 runs to 16 residues. The CDR3 protein is CASSLVRILNYNEQFF.

This chain connects TRBV7-9 to TRBJ1-1; there is no DNA to check the TCRdb D call of TRBD1. This CDR3 contains 14 residues. Germline values: CDR1 SEHNR, CDR2 FQNEAQ (reference sequence). The chain's CDR3 is CASSYAGENTEAFF.

The chain uses TRBV7-2 and TRBJ2-3; the D gene TCRdb calls, TRBD2, cannot be checked with no DNA. The V gene's germline CDR1 is SGHTA and CDR2 FQGNSA. CDR3 length: 15 amino acids. Here the CDR3 reads CASSVTSRRTDTQYF.

This sequence joins TRBV20-1 and TRBJ2-7; TCRdb's D call, TRBD1, is unchecked because there is no DNA. The CDR3 runs 13 residues. The germline V gene has CDR1 DFQATT and CDR2 SNEGSKA (reference sequence). The CDR3 reads CSASDRPYYEQYF.

The chain links TRBV7-9 to TRBJ1-4; with no DNA, the TCRdb D assignment of TRBD1 cannot be verified. The length of the CDR3 is 16 residues. In germline, CDR1 is SEHNR, CDR2 FQNEAQ (reference sequence). The CDR3 reads CASSPVRGAGNEKLFF.

The rearrangement links TRBV11-2 to TRBJ2-4; TCRdb picks TRBD2, but there is no DNA to check that call. CDR3 size: 15 residues. Germline V gene sequence: CDR1 SGHAT, CDR2 FQNNGV. CDR3 amino acids: CASSPSSLGKNIQYF. The whole variable domain, remainder taken from reference TRBV11-2 and TRBJ2-4, is EAGVAQSPRYKIIEKRQSVAFWCNPISGHATLYWYQQILGQGPKLLIQFQNNGVVDDSQLPKDRFSAERLKGVDSTLKIQPAKLEDSAVYLCASSPSSLGKNIQYFGAGTRLSVL.

The CDR3 here is CASTSGTTQETQYF. The rearrangement uses TRBV7-2 and TRBJ2-5; TCRdb names TRBD1, which stays unverified in the absence of DNA. Germline V gene data show CDR1 as SGHTA and CDR2 as FQGNSA. The CDR3 runs 14 residues.

This chain links TRBV6-5 with TRBJ1-3; with no DNA, the TCRdb D assignment of TRBD1 cannot be verified. The CDR3 covers 16 residues. From germline, CDR1 is MNHEY and CDR2 SVGAGI. CDR3 sequence: CASSYMFGGDGNTIYF.

The rearrangement uses TRBV11-2 and TRBJ2-2; TCRdb proposes TRBD2, but this gene call is untestable without DNA. Per germline, CDR1 SGHAT and CDR2 FQNNGV. This CDR3 spans 20 amino acids. The CDR3 here is CASSLPRSPVAGGITGELFF.

This chain links TRBV19 with TRBJ2-2. Per the germline V gene, CDR1 is LNHDA and CDR2 is SQIVND (reference sequence). This CDR3 contains 16 residues. CDR3 amino acids: CASMEELGSNTGELFF.